This paragraph covers one T cell receptor beta chain sequence. The CDR3 has 11 amino acids. CDR1 and CDR2 (germline): SGHVS, FNYEAQ. V lost 11 bases and J 15 bases, leaving 20 bases between the germline ends. This entry belongs to a study of blood T cell repertoires in COVID-19. In the authors' workflow: Reference gene primer amplification in the assay estimated nucleated cell counts. TCRdb keeps only in-frame clones here, not all; method: immunoSEQ multiplex PCR. The V and J calls and the clone size are those of that table, but D and trimming were determined from the DNA. The data contain fewer than 200,000 clones, 84% of them seen just once; the ten biggest clones take up around 2.7%. The Seattle patients joined while their infection was active and were tracked longitudinally afterward.

The sequenced material came from peripheral blood. The TCR was taken from a woman of 80 years or more with COVID-19, enrolled during active disease. The chain joins TRBV7-6 to TRBJ2-4; D is possibly TRBD2 (6 bases). CDR3 in DNA: TGTGCCGAACGGAGGGGTCAATCCCCGTACTTC. Encoded protein: CAERRGQSPYF.